This is a list of T cell receptor beta chains from one sample in a study of T cell responses to AZD1222 COVID-19 vaccine. Libraries were prepared by immunoSEQ multiplex PCR; TCRdb keeps only in-frame clonotypes and omits some of them. Among some 170,000 clones listed, just under 90% were seen once. Sequenced here: peripheral blood, sampled 28 days after the second dose of the MenACWY control vaccine. These TCRs come from an adult who received the MenACWY meningococcal vaccine as a control. Each CDR3 is given with its conserved first and last residue. The order of the fields is clone size, J gene, V gene, D gene, CDR3 DNA, CDR3 protein. A D gene is named only where the DNA matches it firmly. Not every row has a clone size; where given, it reads once, few, many or a size class.

size: once; J: TRBJ2-3; V: TRBV7-8; D: -; DNA: TGTGCCAGCAGCTTAGATCGAGTCAGGGCAGATACGCAGTATTTT; CDR3: CASSLDRVRADTQYF
size: -; J: TRBJ2-1; V: TRBV29-1; D: -; DNA: TGCAGCGTAGAGGGGGGATTCCGGGACCCTTTACGGGAGCAGTTCTTC; CDR3: CSVEGGFRDPLREQFF
size: -; J: TRBJ2-3; V: TRBV7-9; D: -; DNA: TGTGCCAGCAGCCCCACCCTAATAGGAGGCGGAGATACGCAGTATTTT; CDR3: CASSPTLIGGGDTQYF
size: -; J: TRBJ2-7; V: TRBV18; D: TRBD1; DNA: TGTGCCAGCTCACCCCGCGAAGGGGGCGGCTACGAGCAGTACTTC; CDR3: CASSPREGGGYEQYF
size: -; J: TRBJ1-2; V: TRBV12-3/TRBV12-4; D: -; DNA: TGTGCCAGCAGCCTGACAGGCTTCTATGGCTACACCTTC; CDR3: CASSLTGFYGYTF
size: -; J: TRBJ2-6; V: TRBV19; D: -; DNA: TGTGCCAGTAGTATAGTTGCAGGCTCTGGGGCCAACGTCCTGACTTTC; CDR3: CASSIVAGSGANVLTF
size: -; J: TRBJ2-5; V: TRBV30; D: TRBD1; DNA: TGTGCCTGGAGTGCGACAGGGGTAGACGGAGAGACCCAGTACTTC; CDR3: CAWSATGVDGETQYF
size: -; J: TRBJ1-5; V: TRBV21-1; D: -; DNA: TGTGCCAGCAGCAAAAACCCCGGGACAGGTGAAAATCAGCCCCAGCATTTT; CDR3: CASSKNPGTGENQPQHF
size: -; J: TRBJ2-1; V: TRBV11-2; D: TRBD2; DNA: TGTGCCAGCAGCCGACTAGCGGGGGGGCTTTACAATGAGCAGTTCTTC; CDR3: CASSRLAGGLYNEQFF
size: -; J: TRBJ2-7; V: TRBV29-1; D: -; DNA: TGCAGCGTTTGGGCTAGCTCCTACGAGCAGTACTTC; CDR3: CSVWASSYEQYF
size: -; J: TRBJ1-2; V: TRBV5-4; D: -; DNA: TGTGCCAGCAGCTTCCCACAGGGAGAAGACAAAGGCTACACCTTC; CDR3: CASSFPQGEDKGYTF
size: -; J: TRBJ2-7; V: TRBV19; D: -; DNA: TGTGCCAGTAGTATTAGGATGACAAGCTCCTACGAGCAGTACTTC; CDR3: CASSIRMTSSYEQYF
size: -; J: TRBJ2-1; V: TRBV11-2; D: -; DNA: TGTGCCAGCAGCTTCCGAGGGGCCGGACTGCGGGAGCAGTTCTTC; CDR3: CASSFRGAGLREQFF
size: -; J: TRBJ2-7; V: TRBV9; D: -; DNA: TGTGCCAGCAGCGCCACAGCGGGTAGCTCCTACGAGCAGTACTTC; CDR3: CASSATAGSSYEQYF
size: -; J: TRBJ1-2; V: TRBV4-1; D: -; DNA: TGCGCCAGCAGCCAAGCCAGGGGAGTAGGTGGCTACACCTTC; CDR3: CASSQARGVGGYTF
size: -; J: TRBJ2-5; V: TRBV5-6; D: TRBD1; DNA: TGTGCCAGCAGCAGAGCGGGACAGGGGGCTCGGGAGACCCAGTACTTC; CDR3: CASSRAGQGARETQYF
size: -; J: TRBJ1-6; V: TRBV14; D: -; DNA: TGTGCCAGCAGCCCCCGGGCAGTCAATTCACCCCTCCACTTT; CDR3: CASSPRAVNSPLHF
size: -; J: TRBJ1-1; V: TRBV4-3; D: -; DNA: TGCGCCAGCAGCCTTAGGCGTTTAGACGTCACTGAAGCTTTCTTT; CDR3: CASSLRRLDVTEAFF
size: once; J: TRBJ2-1; V: TRBV5-1; D: TRBD2; DNA: TGCGCCAGCAGCTCGGATAATGGCGGACTAGCGGGAGGGTACGAGCAGTTCTTC; CDR3: CASSSDNGGLAGGYEQFF
size: -; J: TRBJ1-2; V: TRBV27; D: -; DNA: TGTGCCAGCAGTTTAAGGGTTCAGCGGGGATTAGTCCATGGCTACACCTTC; CDR3: CASSLRVQRGLVHGYTF
size: -; J: TRBJ1-2; V: TRBV7-9; D: -; DNA: TGTGCCAGCAGCCTGGATAGTCGGGGCTACACCTTC; CDR3: CASSLDSRGYTF
size: -; J: TRBJ2-3; V: TRBV18; D: -; DNA: TGTGCCAGCTCACCCTCTCGAGCTAGCACAGATACGCAGTATTTT; CDR3: CASSPSRASTDTQYF
size: -; J: TRBJ2-2; V: TRBV5-1; D: -; DNA: TGCGCCAGCATCCAGGCCGGGGGGCTTAACACCGGGGAGCTGTTTTTT; CDR3: CASIQAGGLNTGELFF
size: -; J: TRBJ2-2; V: TRBV30; D: -; DNA: TGTGGTGGGCTAGCTCTCGGGGAGCTGTTTTTT; CDR3: CGGLALGELFF
size: -; J: TRBJ2-3; V: TRBV29-1; D: -; DNA: TGCAGCGTTGAAGATAGAGGGGCACGATCAGATACGCAGTATTTT; CDR3: CSVEDRGARSDTQYF
size: -; J: TRBJ1-5; V: TRBV19; D: TRBD1; DNA: TGTGCCAGTAGTTTCGGACAGGCGGGCAATCAGCCCCAGCATTTT; CDR3: CASSFGQAGNQPQHF
size: -; J: TRBJ1-5; V: TRBV19; D: -; DNA: TGTGCCAGTAGTATATCGGCTGATGATCAGCCCCAGCATTTT; CDR3: CASSISADDQPQHF
size: -; J: TRBJ2-7; V: TRBV12-3/TRBV12-4; D: -; DNA: TGTGCCAGCAGTTGGGGCCTAACCTACGAGCAGTACTTC; CDR3: CASSWGLTYEQYF
size: -; J: TRBJ2-7; V: TRBV3-1/TRBV3-2; D: TRBD2; DNA: TGTGCCAGCAGCCATGGGACTAGCCTATCCCCCTACGAGCAGTACTTC; CDR3: CASSHGTSLSPYEQYF
size: -; J: TRBJ2-7; V: TRBV6-2/TRBV6-3; D: TRBD2; DNA: TGTGCCAGCAGCCGGACTAGCGGGGGAGCCTACGAGCAGTACTTC; CDR3: CASSRTSGGAYEQYF
size: -; J: TRBJ2-7; V: TRBV28; D: -; DNA: TGTGCCAGCAGTTTGGCAGGGGATAAGTACGAGCAGTACTTC; CDR3: CASSLAGDKYEQYF
size: -; J: TRBJ1-4; V: TRBV6-2/TRBV6-3; D: -; DNA: TGTGCCAGCAGTTACAGGTTCGAAAAACTGTTTTTT; CDR3: CASSYRFEKLFF
size: -; J: TRBJ2-1; V: TRBV5-5; D: -; DNA: TGTGCCAGCAGCTTGGGGAATGAGCAGTTCTTC; CDR3: CASSLGNEQFF
size: -; J: TRBJ2-3; V: TRBV23-1; D: TRBD1; DNA: TGCGCCAGCACCAAACCGGGACAGGGCATGCCAGATACGCAGTATTTT; CDR3: CASTKPGQGMPDTQYF
size: -; J: TRBJ2-3; V: TRBV6-2/TRBV6-3; D: -; DNA: TGTGCCAGCAGCCTCCCCCCGGGACGGAGATCCACAGATACGCAGTATTTT; CDR3: CASSLPPGRRSTDTQYF
size: -; J: TRBJ2-6; V: TRBV18; D: -; DNA: TGTGCCAGCTCACCTGGGGCCAACGTCCTGACTTTC; CDR3: CASSPGANVLTF
size: -; J: TRBJ1-3; V: TRBV18; D: -; DNA: TGTGCCAGCTCACCACTTTCCAGTCTGAGGGACCCAAGCTCTGGAAACACCATATATTTT; CDR3: CASSPLSSLRDPSSGNTIYF
size: -; J: TRBJ1-2; V: TRBV19; D: -; DNA: TGTGCCACCCACCACAGAAACTATGGCTACACCTTC; CDR3: CATHHRNYGYTF
size: -; J: TRBJ1-2; V: TRBV2; D: -; DNA: TGTGCCAGCAGTGAATTGCAGGGGCAGAATGATGGCTACACCTTC; CDR3: CASSELQGQNDGYTF
size: -; J: TRBJ2-7; V: TRBV7-8; D: TRBD1; DNA: TGTGCCAGCAGCTTTCGGACAGGGGGGGAGCAGTACTTC; CDR3: CASSFRTGGEQYF
size: -; J: TRBJ2-3; V: TRBV2; D: TRBD2; DNA: TGTGCCAGCAGCCGGACTAGCGGGATCTTGTTTACGCAGTATTTT; CDR3: CASSRTSGILFTQYF
size: -; J: TRBJ2-7; V: TRBV29-1; D: -; DNA: TGCAGCGTGGGCTGGGATGTAGAGCAGTACTTC; CDR3: CSVGWDVEQYF
size: -; J: TRBJ1-5; V: TRBV6-5; D: -; DNA: TGTGCCAGCAGTTACTCGAAGGGTCAGCCCCAGCATTTT; CDR3: CASSYSKGQPQHF
size: -; J: TRBJ1-2; V: TRBV6-2/TRBV6-3; D: TRBD1; DNA: TGTGCCAGCAGTCGGACAGGGGACCACTATGGCTACACCTTC; CDR3: CASSRTGDHYGYTF
size: -; J: TRBJ2-7; V: TRBV9; D: TRBD1; DNA: TGTGCCAGCAGCGTCGGGACAGGGAGCTCCTACGAGCAGTACTTC; CDR3: CASSVGTGSSYEQYF
size: once; J: TRBJ1-1; V: TRBV19; D: -; DNA: TGTGCCAGTAGTCACCTGGGTACTGAAGCTTTCTTT; CDR3: CASSHLGTEAFF
size: once; J: TRBJ2-7; V: TRBV2; D: -; DNA: TGTGCCAGCAGTGGGCGGCAAACTAACTACGAGCAGTACTTC; CDR3: CASSGRQTNYEQYF
size: -; J: TRBJ1-2; V: TRBV25-1; D: -; DNA: TGTGCCAGCAGTGGGGCTTCAGCTAACTATGGCTACACCTTC; CDR3: CASSGASANYGYTF
size: -; J: TRBJ1-2; V: TRBV19; D: TRBD1; DNA: TGTGCCAGTAGTATCTCACAGGGGGCTCGATCCGCCTATGGCTACACCTTC; CDR3: CASSISQGARSAYGYTF
size: once; J: TRBJ2-3; V: TRBV27; D: -; DNA: TGTGCCAGCAGTTTAACTCGGACTTTAGATACGCAGTATTTT; CDR3: CASSLTRTLDTQYF
size: -; J: TRBJ2-7; V: TRBV5-4; D: TRBD2; DNA: TGTGCCAGCAGCTTCCAGGCGGGAGGGAACCATCCAAAAAGTTACGAGCAGTACTTC; CDR3: CASSFQAGGNHPKSYEQYF
size: -; J: TRBJ2-7; V: TRBV11-2; D: -; DNA: TGTGCCAGCAGCCCAACCGATCACGAGCAGTACTTC; CDR3: CASSPTDHEQYF
size: -; J: TRBJ1-1; V: TRBV5-1; D: -; DNA: TGCGCCAGCAGCACCGGACAGACGGCAGCTTTCTTT; CDR3: CASSTGQTAAFF
size: -; J: TRBJ1-6; V: TRBV19; D: -; DNA: TGTGCCAGTAGTGGGGCCCATAATTCACCCCTCCACTTT; CDR3: CASSGAHNSPLHF
size: -; J: TRBJ2-1; V: TRBV24-1; D: TRBD1; DNA: TGTGCCACCAGTGGGGGCGGGCAGGGGGCAGGGAATGAGCAGTTCTTC; CDR3: CATSGGGQGAGNEQFF